These 2 T cell receptor beta chains came from one sample sequenced in a study of blood T cell repertoires in COVID-19. The table came from immunoSEQ multiplex PCR; TCRdb's copy has only in-frame clones and leaves some out. The sample lists over 300,000 clones, around 91% occurring once. What was sequenced was PBMCs or T cells enriched from blood (not recorded which). Every receptor here comes from a woman between 40 and 50 years old who had recovered from COVID-19.

This clone was observed once. The gene calls are TRBV11-3 and TRBJ2-2; maybe TRBD2 (6 bases). V was clipped by 5 bases and J by 2 bases, with 21 bases between them. The CDR3 runs 18 residues. Per germline, CDR1 SGHNT and CDR2 YENEEA. The CDR3 DNA sequence: TGTGCCAGCAGCCCCACTATGGGTAGCGGACCAAACACCGGGGAGCTGTTTTTT. Its protein is CASSPTMGSGPNTGELFF. The full variable domain, completed using reference TRBV11-3 and TRBJ2-2, is EAGVVQSPRYKIIEKKQPVAFWCNPISGHNTLYWYLQNLGQGPELLIRYENEEAVDDSQLPKDRFSAERLKGVDSTLKIQPAELGDSAVYLCASSPTMGSGPNTGELFFGEGSRLTVL.

V gene TRBV7-3 combines with J gene TRBJ2-3, with 10 bases aligning to TRBD2. V was pared by 0 bases and J by 5 bases, with 5 bases of the junction left unmatched. Germline CDR1 reads SGHTA; CDR2 reads FQGTGA. CDR3 size: 16 residues. The CDR3 coding sequence is TGTGCCAGCAGCTTAACCCTCCTAGCGGGAGTAGATACGCAGTATTTT. Translated: CASSLTLLAGVDTQYF.